Below are 5 T cell receptor beta chains sequenced from a single sample in a study of shared clonotypes between healthy human individuals. TCRdb keeps only in-frame clones here, not all; method: immunoSEQ multiplex PCR. Here the sample spans 1,400,000 or so clones, approximately 98.5% being singletons. The specimen sequenced was naive CD4+ T cells sorted from blood. Subset reported: CD45RA+ positively selected. These receptors all come from a man younger than 40 in good health.

The V gene is TRBV4-3, the J gene TRBJ2-7; D is undetermined. In germline, CDR1 is LGHNA, CDR2 YSLEER. Between the trimmed V and J ends, which lost 4 bases and 0 bases, there was a span of 10 bases. This CDR3 has 14 residues. Here the CDR3 reads CASSRSSTSYEQYF. The CDR3 nucleotides read TGCGCCAGCAGCCGCTCATCAACCTCCTACGAGCAGTACTTC.

CDR3 region: CASSGLPGQGSYNEQFF. CDR3 coding DNA: TGTGCCAGCAGCGGACTCCCGGGACAGGGGTCCTACAATGAGCAGTTCTTC. The chain carries TRBV9 and TRBJ2-1, with 10 bases fitting TRBD1. This CDR3 contains 17 residues. V lost 3 bases to trimming and J lost 1 base; unmatched junction nucleotides: 7. Germline CDR1 SGDLS, CDR2 YYNGEE.

Only one count was recorded for this clone. The chain carries TRBV18 and TRBJ2-1, with D possibly matching TRBD2 (5 bases). Trimming took 3 bases from V and 9 from J, leaving 9 bases between them. The V gene's germline CDR1 is KGHSH and CDR2 LQKENI. The CDR3 is 12 residues long. As DNA, the CDR3 is TGTGCCAGCTCACCTAGAGGGATTGAGCAGTTCTTC. It codes for CASSPRGIEQFF.

The CDR3, as DNA: TGTGCCAGCAGCCGGGGACAGCCCTCATCTAATTACTACGAGCAGTACTTC. Its translation: CASSRGQPSSNYYEQYF. This chain links TRBV14 with TRBJ2-7; 7 nucleotides align to TRBD1. V lost 4 bases, J lost 3 bases, and 15 bases stayed unmatched. Germline V gene lookup returns CDR1 SGHDN and CDR2 FVKESK. The CDR3 extends over 17 amino acids.

Note on this clone: This same CDR3 is encoded by further DNA sequences in the sample. The chain carries TRBV9 and TRBJ2-3, with TRBD2 matching 9 bases. The V gene end was trimmed by 2 bases and the J gene end by 1 base; junction bases not matched to a gene: 2. Germline CDR1 reads SGDLS; CDR2 reads YYNGEE. This CDR3 contains 15 residues. Here the CDR3 DNA reads TGTGCCAGCAGCGTCTTAGCGGGAGGCACAGATACGCAGTATTTT. Amino acids: CASSVLAGGTDTQYF. Full variable domain (missing parts from reference TRBV9 and TRBJ2-3): DSGVTQTPKHLITATGQRVTLRCSPRSGDLSVYWYQQSLDQGLQFLIQYYNGEERAKGNILERFSAQQFPDLHSELNLSSLELGDSALYFCASSVLAGGTDTQYFGPGTRLTVL.